This TCR beta chain was obtained from a study of spatial heterogeneity in lung cancer. This CDR3 is built from 17 residues. Germline V lookup: CDR1 LNHNV, CDR2 YYDKDF (reference sequence). Trimming took off 7 bases at V and 2 bases at J, with 23 bases between the two ends. TCRdb re-analysed the 5' RACE reads in MiXCR, keeping a single row per CDR3 protein. This sample yields over 85,000 distinct CDR3 sequences, of which approximately 19% are seen a single time; about a fifth belongs to the top ten. This clonotype was observed a single time. A much larger clone sits a single nucleotide away, making a read error possible. Documented time point: blood at routine non-recurrence follow-up after resection.

Sequencing used PBMCs, obtained at follow-up. This receptor was obtained from a male donor with early-stage non-small cell lung cancer. The J gene is TRBJ2-5, the V gene TRBV15; D uncertain. The CDR3 coding sequence is TGTGCCACCACCTCCCGCACGGGCGGCCTGACACAAGAGACCCAGTACTTC. As protein: CATTSRTGGLTQETQYF.